These 22 T cell receptor beta chains were all obtained from the same sample, sequenced in a study of shared clonotypes between healthy human individuals. Here immunoSEQ multiplex PCR was the method, and the copy in TCRdb shows in-frame clones only, minus some. The table includes fewer than 500,000 clones, over 75% detected once. The sequencing input was PBMCs. Every receptor here comes from a woman between 40 and 55 years old in good health. Some clones in this sample may be carry-over from other donors' samples.

The table lists this clone with a count of one. The chain has TRBV2 and TRBJ2-7, with D tentatively TRBD1 (6 bases). V was pared by 3 bases and J by 6 bases, with 9 bases between. In germline, CDR1 is SNHLY, CDR2 FYNNEI. The length of the CDR3 is 12 residues. CDR3 nucleotides: TGTGCCAGCAGTGATACAGGGCTCGAGCAGTACTTC. Protein product: CASSDTGLEQYF.

This chain links TRBV5-1 with TRBJ2-5; D is undetermined. CDR1 is SGHRS, CDR2 YFSETQ, per germline. This CDR3 has 13 residues. The germline V and J ends were trimmed by 0 bases and 4 bases, with 7 bases remaining between them. In DNA, the CDR3 is TGCGCCAGCAGCTTGGGGCTCGGAGAGACCCAGTACTTC. Translated, it gives CASSLGLGETQYF.

A single count supports this clone. The junction does not match germline at one end; this may be a read error. This chain uses TRBV7-9 with TRBJ1-1; 7 bases are a match to TRBD1. Germline V CDR1 and CDR2: SEHNR, FQNEAQ (reference sequence). The CDR3 consists of 15 residues. In nucleotides, the CDR3 is TGTGCCACCAGGATTGCGGGACAGAAGAACGCTGAAGCTTTCTTT. Translation: CATRIAGQKNAEAFF.

A few counts support this clone. This sequence joins TRBV19 and TRBJ1-5; D may be TRBD1 (5 bases). V lost 0 bases and J lost 4, with 16 bases in between. CDR1 and CDR2 (germline): LNHDA, SQIVND (reference sequence). The CDR3 is 17 amino acids. The CDR3 nucleotides read TGTGCCAGTAGTATAGATCTCCCAGGGTTCCTAAATCAGCCCCAGCATTTT. It codes for CASSIDLPGFLNQPQHF.

The rearrangement joins TRBV28 to TRBJ1-5, with 7 bases aligning to TRBD1. The CDR3 totals 14 residues. After removal of 8 bases from V and 1 base from J, the junction contained 5 bases not matched to a gene. Germline V gene data show CDR1 as MDHEN and CDR2 as SYDVKM. The CDR3 DNA reads TGTGCCAGCGCGGGACAGCAAAGCAATCAGCCCCAGCATTTT. Its translation: CASAGQQSNQPQHF.

This clone was detected only a few times. J is TRBJ1-1 and V is TRBV10-3; 7 bases are a match to TRBD1. Losses at the gene ends were 10 bases for V and 0 bases for J; bases not matched to a gene: 8. The CDR3 length is 14 residues. Germline lookup yields CDR1 ENHRY and CDR2 SYGVKD. The CDR3 region is CATSLGQMNTEAFF. The CDR3 DNA reads TGTGCCACTAGCCTGGGACAGATGAACACTGAAGCTTTCTTT.

This clone was picked up one time. The chain has TRBV29-1 and TRBJ1-5; possibly TRBD1 for D (6 bases). The germline V gene has CDR1 SQVTM and CDR2 ANQGSEA. The CDR3 totals 13 residues. Trimming left V 4 bases short and J 6 bases short, with 13 bases between. The chain's CDR3 is CSVGSGAGQPQHF. CDR3 coding DNA: TGCAGCGTTGGTTCAGGGGCCGGTCAGCCCCAGCATTTT.

V and J are TRBV7-3 and TRBJ2-3; TRBD2 matches at 9 bases. The CDR3 totals 14 residues. The V gene's germline CDR1 is SGHTA and CDR2 FQGTGA. The junction had 4 bases not matched to a gene; V was cut back by 8 bases and J by 1 base. The CDR3 here is CASGAGGGTDTQYF. In DNA, the CDR3 is TGTGCCAGCGGGGCGGGAGGGGGCACAGATACGCAGTATTTT.

This clone was counted a single time. This chain joins TRBV28 and TRBJ2-3; the match to TRBD2 covers 7 bases. In germline, CDR1 is MDHEN, CDR2 SYDVKM. After removal of 4 bases from V and 0 bases from J, the junction contained 4 bases not matched to a gene. The CDR3 length is 15 residues. The CDR3 here is CASSWGGVSTDTQYF. The CDR3 DNA reads as TGTGCCAGCAGTTGGGGAGGGGTGAGCACAGATACGCAGTATTTT.

V usage is TRBV7-2 and J usage is TRBJ2-7; D remains ambiguous. The CDR3 covers 13 residues. V shed 6 bases and J shed 3 bases, with 12 bases lying between them. Germline-derived CDR1 and CDR2 are SGHTA and FQGNSA. The CDR3 spells CASSPGPHYEQYF. The CDR3 nucleotides are TGTGCCAGCAGTCCTGGGCCACACTACGAGCAGTACTTC. The variable domain in full, completed from reference TRBV7-2 and TRBJ2-7, reads GAGVSQSPSNKVTEKGKDVELRCDPISGHTALYWYRQSLGQGLEFLIYFQGNSAPDKSGLPSDRFSAERTGGSVSTLTIQRTQQEDSAVYLCASSPGPHYEQYFGPGTRLTVT.

The table lists this clone with a few counts. The V gene is TRBV5-8, the J gene TRBJ2-3; D might be TRBD1 (7 bases). Trimming left V 5 bases short and J 4 bases short, with 11 bases between. CDR1 and CDR2 (germline): SGHTS, YDEGEE. The CDR3 has 13 residues. CDR3 sequence: CASSRRGPDTQYF. CDR3 nucleotides: TGTGCCAGCAGTCGGAGGGGGCCAGATACGCAGTATTTT.

Worth noting for this clone: This specimen includes other DNA sequences encoding the same CDR3. The chain combines TRBV27 with TRBJ2-3, with D unresolved. CDR1 MNHEY and CDR2 SMNVEV come from the germline V gene (reference sequence). CDR3 length: 14 amino acids. V was pared by 2 bases and J by 2 bases, with 8 bases between. The CDR3 spells CASSLSRATDTQYF. CDR3 sequence (DNA): TGTGCCAGCAGTTTAAGTAGGGCCACAGATACGCAGTATTTT.

J is TRBJ2-2 and V is TRBV27; a possible D gene is TRBD2 (5 bases). Germline CDR1 is MNHEY and CDR2 is SMNVEV (reference sequence). V gave up 7 bases and J gave up 4 bases, with 16 bases separating them. The CDR3 length is 15 residues. The DNA of the CDR3 is TGTGCCAGCAAGATAATCTCGGGGAGCACCGGGGAGCTGTTTTTT. Its translation: CASKIISGSTGELFF.

This clone turned up a few times. The chain joins TRBV29-1 to TRBJ2-5, with 10 bases aligning to TRBD1. V trimming: 3 bases; J trimming: 1 base; junction bases outside the gene matches: 2. Germline V gene lookup returns CDR1 SQVTM and CDR2 ANQGSEA. This CDR3 is 14 amino acids long. The DNA for the CDR3 is TGCAGCGTTGATTGGACAGGGGGCCAAGAGACCCAGTACTTC. It encodes CSVDWTGGQETQYF.

The chain couples TRBV12-5 to TRBJ1-1; D may be TRBD1 (5 bases). Trimming took 6 bases from V and 3 from J, leaving 14 bases between them. Germline V CDR1 and CDR2: LGHNT, FRNRAP. This CDR3 has 14 residues. DNA for the CDR3: TGTGCTAGTGGCCGGAGCGTGGGGGACACTGAAGCTTTCTTT. This encodes CASGRSVGDTEAFF.

This chain uses TRBV7-8 with TRBJ2-7, with D unresolved. Per the germline V gene, CDR1 is SGHVS and CDR2 is FQNEAQ. V was trimmed by 2 bases and J by 0 bases, leaving 8 bases between them. The CDR3 has 14 amino acids. The CDR3 is CASSLSRLSYEQYF. The CDR3, as DNA: TGTGCCAGCAGCTTATCTCGACTCTCCTACGAGCAGTACTTC.

This sequence joins TRBV11-2 and TRBJ2-2; tentative D call: TRBD2 (6 bases). In germline, CDR1 is SGHAT, CDR2 FQNNGV. V gave up 5 bases and J gave up 3 bases, with 19 bases separating them. The CDR3 totals 17 residues. The DNA of the CDR3 is TGTGCCAGCAGCCTGACTAGGACTTACACCTACACCGGGGAGCTGTTTTTT. Its translation: CASSLTRTYTYTGELFF.

This clone was counted between two and nine times. Distinct nucleotide sequences in the sample also encode this CDR3. This rearrangement joins TRBV30 to TRBJ1-2; D not certain. V was cut by 0 bases and J by 5 bases, with 7 bases left in between. This CDR3 is 12 amino acids long. Germline CDR1 reads GTSNPN; CDR2 reads SVGIG (reference sequence). CDR3: CAWSVSGYGYTF. CDR3 in DNA: TGTGCCTGGAGTGTATCTGGGTATGGCTACACCTTC.

The V and J genes are TRBV27 and TRBJ2-3; D is possibly TRBD1 (5 bases). V dropped 5 bases and J dropped 2 bases, with 17 bases sitting between them. The CDR3 has 16 amino acids. In germline, CDR1 is MNHEY, CDR2 SMNVEV (reference sequence). DNA of the CDR3: TGTGCCAGCAGTCCCCGTCGTAGGGGCCTCACAGATACGCAGTATTTT. This translates into CASSPRRRGLTDTQYF.

A word on this clone: Relative to the germline gene, one junction end is altered; a read error may explain this. The same CDR3 is also encoded by other DNA sequences in this sample. The chain joins TRBV5-1 to TRBJ1-5; D gene uncertain. Germline loops: CDR1 SGHRS, CDR2 YFSETQ. This CDR3 is 15 amino acids long. DNA for the CDR3: TGCGCCAGCAGCTTGGACGTCGGTAGCAATCAACCCCAGCATTTT. Translated, it gives CASSLDVGSNQPQHF.

This clone was seen only a few times. The V gene is TRBV11-2, the J gene TRBJ2-7; perhaps TRBD2 as D (6 bases). CDR1 is SGHAT, CDR2 FQNNGV, per germline. V was cut by 4 bases and J by 3 bases, with 7 bases left in between. This CDR3 contains 12 residues. Written as DNA, the CDR3 is TGTGCCAGCAGCTCAGCGGGCTACGAGCAGTACTTC. Protein sequence: CASSSAGYEQYF.

V is TRBV7-9 and J is TRBJ1-5; TRBD1 is a possible D gene (6 bases). The V end lost 1 base, the J end lost 1 base, and 11 bases lay between the germline ends. The CDR3 sequence is 16 residues long. Germline V gene lookup returns CDR1 SEHNR and CDR2 FQNEAQ (reference sequence). The CDR3 spells CASSLGRGGSNQPQHF. The CDR3 DNA reads as TGTGCCAGCAGCTTAGGTAGGGGGGGAAGCAATCAGCCCCAGCATTTT.